This entry features one T cell receptor (beta chain) sequence. The antigen is unknown. This entry belongs to a study of T cell responses to AZD1222 COVID-19 vaccine. Study context: Pooled samples include second doses given at about 4 or 12 weeks. General study findings and limits: Clonal diversity was possibly underestimated, and the donors were mostly white British, with more females. Vaccine-associated CD4 TCRs ranged over spike, dominating at 160-218 and 743-854.

The germline CDR1 and CDR2 sequences are ENHRY and SYGVKD. The CDR3 runs to 13 residues. The ends were cut back, 10 bases at V and 4 bases at J, with 16 bases in the middle. Some clones are missing from TCRdb's copy, which holds only in-frame ones; the method was immunoSEQ multiplex PCR. The profile shows 150,000 or so clones, around 88% of them singletons. The chain is built from TRBV10-3 and TRBJ1-1; D remains ambiguous. This sample comprised peripheral blood, obtained on day 0 of AZD1222 vaccination. The clonotype was recovered from an adult in good health. The CDR3 protein is CATWAASTTEAFF. The CDR3 DNA follows: TGTGCCACCTGGGCCGCCAGTACCACTGAAGCTTTCTTT.